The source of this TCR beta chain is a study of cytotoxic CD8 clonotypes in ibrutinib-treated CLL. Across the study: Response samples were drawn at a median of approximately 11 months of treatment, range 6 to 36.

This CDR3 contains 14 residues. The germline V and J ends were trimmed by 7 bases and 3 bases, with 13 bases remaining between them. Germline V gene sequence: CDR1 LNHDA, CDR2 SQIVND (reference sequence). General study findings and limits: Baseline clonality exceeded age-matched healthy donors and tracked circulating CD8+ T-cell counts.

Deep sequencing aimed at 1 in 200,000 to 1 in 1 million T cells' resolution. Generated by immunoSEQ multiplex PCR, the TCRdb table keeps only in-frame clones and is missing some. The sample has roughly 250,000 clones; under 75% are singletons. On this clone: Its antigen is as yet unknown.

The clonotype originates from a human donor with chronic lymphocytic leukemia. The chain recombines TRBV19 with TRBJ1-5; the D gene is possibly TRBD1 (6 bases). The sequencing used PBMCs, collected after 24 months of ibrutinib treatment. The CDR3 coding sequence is TGTGCCAGTAACCTCCGACAGGTCAATCAGCCCCAGCATTTT. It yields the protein CASNLRQVNQPQHF.